This T cell receptor (beta chain) was recovered during a study of control samples from healthy donors and cancer patients. Using immunoSEQ multiplex PCR, the repertoire was profiled, and TCRdb retains in-frame clones only, with some absent. The sample has under 95,000 clones; roughly nine tenths are singletons. Trimming took 0 bases from V and 4 from J; bases not matched to a gene: 3. This CDR3 contains 15 residues. Germline V gene sequence: CDR1 SGDLS, CDR2 YYNGEE. Sample: blood. The rearrangement links TRBV9 to TRBJ2-5; TRBD2 matches at 10 bases. This receptor was obtained from a woman younger than 45 in good health. CDR3 DNA: TGTGCCAGCAGCGTAGAGCGGGGGGGCCCAGAGACCCAGTACTTC. Its protein product is CASSVERGGPETQYF. The full variable domain, rest sourced from reference TRBV9 and TRBJ2-5, is DSGVTQTPKHLITATGQRVTLRCSPRSGDLSVYWYQQSLDQGLQFLIQYYNGEERAKGNILERFSAQQFPDLHSELNLSSLELGDSALYFCASSVERGGPETQYFGPGTRLLVL.